The table lists the clone carrying this T cell receptor beta chain with many counts. The cDNA had a unique molecular identifier and a template-switch universal primer site. Each CDR3 protein gets one entry after TCRdb re-called the 5' RACE reads with MiXCR. Of roughly 350,000 distinct CDR3 sequences listed, roughly an eighth are singletons. The CDR3 extends over 14 amino acids. Looked up from germline, CDR1 is MGHRA and CDR2 is YSYEKL. V was trimmed by 2 bases and J by 4 bases, leaving 11 bases between them. The data were taken from a study of identical twins. The same sample was also used in a study of yellow fever vaccine responses in identical twins. Per that study: It has been reported that, in twins, the vaccine T cell response seemed partly convergent and partly personalized.

Sequencing was performed on CD8+ T cells sorted from blood. This clonotype was obtained from a woman aged 18-30 years in good health. This chain joins TRBV4-1 and TRBJ2-5; D perhaps matches TRBD1 (6 bases). CDR3: CASSQWSRGETQYF. CDR3 nucleotide sequence: TGCGCCAGCAGCCAATGGAGCAGGGGAGAGACCCAGTACTTC.